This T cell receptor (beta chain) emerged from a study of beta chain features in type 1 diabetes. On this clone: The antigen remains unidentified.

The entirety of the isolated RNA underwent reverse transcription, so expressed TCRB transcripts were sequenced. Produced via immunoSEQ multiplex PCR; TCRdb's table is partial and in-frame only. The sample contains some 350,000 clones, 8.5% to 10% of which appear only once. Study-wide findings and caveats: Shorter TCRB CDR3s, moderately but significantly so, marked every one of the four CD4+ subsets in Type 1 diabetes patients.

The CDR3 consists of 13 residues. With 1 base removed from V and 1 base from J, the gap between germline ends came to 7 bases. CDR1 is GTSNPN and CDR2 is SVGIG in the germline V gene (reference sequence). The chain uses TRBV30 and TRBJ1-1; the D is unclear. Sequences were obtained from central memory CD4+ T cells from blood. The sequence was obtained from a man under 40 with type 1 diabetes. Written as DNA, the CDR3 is TGTGCCTGGAGTGGTTACGGGAACACTGAAGCTTTCTTT. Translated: CAWSGYGNTEAFF.